These 28 T cell receptor beta chains were sequenced from one sample in a study of blood T cell repertoires in COVID-19. Produced via immunoSEQ multiplex PCR; TCRdb's table is partial and in-frame only. This table has about 280,000 clones, approximately 85% appearing once. The sequencing input was peripheral blood. Source of these receptors: a man in his fifties with active or convalescent COVID-19.

The chain uses TRBV19 and TRBJ2-1; 8 nucleotides line up with TRBD2. The V gene's germline CDR1 is LNHDA and CDR2 SQIVND (reference sequence). This CDR3 region has 16 residues. V was clipped by 7 bases and J by 6 bases; unmatched bases: 14. Here the CDR3 reads CASMALGTRGSNEQFF. The CDR3 DNA follows: TGTGCCAGTATGGCCCTGGGGACTAGAGGGAGCAATGAGCAGTTCTTC.

J is TRBJ1-5 and V is TRBV2; D is ambiguous. CDR1 is SNHLY, CDR2 FYNNEI, per germline. V was pared by 0 bases and J by 7 bases, with 16 bases between. This CDR3 is 16 amino acids long. CDR3 residues: CASSEAGRAGKQPQHF. The DNA of the CDR3 is TGTGCCAGCAGTGAAGCGGGGAGGGCCGGGAAACAGCCCCAGCATTTT. Full variable domain (rest looked up from reference TRBV2 and TRBJ1-5): EPEVTQTPSHQVTQMGQEVILRCVPISNHLYFYWYRQILGQKVEFLVSFYNNEISEKSEIFDDQFSVERPDGSNFTLKIRSTKLEDSAMYFCASSEAGRAGKQPQHFGDGTRLSIL.

The chain has TRBV5-1 and TRBJ2-1; 13 positions match TRBD2. Per germline, CDR1 SGHRS and CDR2 YFSETQ. V dropped 6 bases and J dropped 8; count of bases not matched to a gene: 5. The CDR3 has 14 residues. CDR3 loop: CASKLAGGRDEQFF. CDR3 in DNA: TGCGCCAGCAAACTAGCGGGAGGGCGGGATGAGCAGTTCTTC.

The chain recombines TRBV2 with TRBJ2-3; D not resolved. Germline CDR1 reads SNHLY; CDR2 reads FYNNEI. There are 13 residues in the CDR3. V shed 5 bases and J shed 3 bases, with 9 bases lying between them. DNA for the CDR3: TGTGCCAGCAGTTTTTCGGGTACAGATACGCAGTATTTT. Encoded protein: CASSFSGTDTQYF.

This sequence joins TRBV19 and TRBJ1-2; D unresolved. Per germline, CDR1 LNHDA and CDR2 SQIVND (reference sequence). V lost 4 bases to trimming and J lost 2 bases, with 8 bases between them. The CDR3 spans 13 residues. CDR3 bases: TGTGCCAGTAGTAGCAGATCCAACTATGGCTACACCTTC. It translates to CASSSRSNYGYTF.

The chain recombines TRBV30 with TRBJ1-4; TRBD1 agrees at 9 bases. The CDR3 covers 14 residues. Germline V gives CDR1 GTSNPN, CDR2 SVGIG (reference sequence). V lost 2 bases and J lost 6; bases outside the gene matches: 4. The DNA of the CDR3 is TGTGCCTGGAGTAGGGGACAGGGACATGAAAAACTGTTTTTT. Encoded protein: CAWSRGQGHEKLFF.

This clone was detected only a few times. The chain carries TRBV2 and TRBJ1-5; D not certain. The CDR3 has 13 residues. CDR1 is SNHLY and CDR2 is FYNNEI in the germline V gene. The ends were cut back, 3 bases at V and 5 bases at J, with 8 bases in the middle. The chain's CDR3 is CASSEREDQPQHF. Written as DNA, the CDR3 is TGTGCCAGCAGTGAGAGAGAAGATCAGCCCCAGCATTTT.

This CDR3 is CASSRNEQFF. Written as DNA, the CDR3 is TGTGCCAGCAGCCGCAATGAGCAGTTCTTC. V usage is TRBV7-9 and J usage is TRBJ2-1; D gene unclear. V was trimmed by 5 bases and J by 6 bases, leaving 2 bases between them. This CDR3 contains 10 residues. Germline V gene data show CDR1 as SEHNR and CDR2 as FQNEAQ (reference sequence).

This clone was picked up one time. This chain connects TRBV18 to TRBJ2-7; D may be TRBD1 (5 bases). The germline V gene encodes CDR1 KGHSH and CDR2 LQKENI. This CDR3 region has 14 residues. V lost 0 bases, J lost 5 bases, and 11 bases lay in between. The CDR3 DNA is TGTGCCAGCTCACCACCGGGGCTCCTCAACGAGCAGTACTTC. Translating it yields CASSPPGLLNEQYF.

The V gene is TRBV11-2, the J gene TRBJ1-1; no clear D. V lost 4 bases and J lost 1, with 10 bases in between. There are 14 residues in the CDR3. CDR1 and CDR2 (germline): SGHAT, FQNNGV. The CDR3 DNA sequence: TGTGCCAGCAGCTCAATCACCAGGAACACTGAAGCTTTCTTT. Encoded protein: CASSSITRNTEAFF.

CDR3 nucleotides: TGTGCCAGTAGTACCCGTCGGTATCAGCCCCAGCATTTT. Its translation: CASSTRRYQPQHF. V gene TRBV19 combines with J gene TRBJ1-5, with D unclear. Germline assignment: CDR1 LNHDA and CDR2 SQIVND (reference sequence). The CDR3 is 13 amino acids. The germline V and J ends were trimmed by 4 bases and 5 bases, with 9 bases remaining between them.

The chain carries TRBV7-9 and TRBJ1-4, with D hard to call. Germline lookup yields CDR1 SEHNR and CDR2 FQNEAQ (reference sequence). The CDR3 loop spans 15 amino acids. V lost 0 bases, J lost 7 bases, and 12 bases lay in between. For the CDR3, the DNA is TGTGCCAGCAGCTTAGCTGGCGGGATAGGTGAAAAACTGTTTTTT. Encoded protein: CASSLAGGIGEKLFF.

The gene calls are TRBV10-3 and TRBJ1-4, with D perhaps TRBD1 (6 bases). The CDR3 is 14 residues long. The V end was cut by 6 bases, the J end by 6 bases, with 14 bases between. CDR1 ENHRY and CDR2 SYGVKD come from the germline V gene. CDR3 DNA sequence: TGTGCCATCAGGGACAGAGTAGGGGATGAAAAACTGTTTTTT. Its translation is CAIRDRVGDEKLFF.

V and J are TRBV9 and TRBJ2-7, with D maybe TRBD1 (6 bases). Trimming cost V 4 bases and J 1 base, with 12 bases left between them. There are 14 residues in the CDR3. CDR1 and CDR2 from the germline V gene are SGDLS and YYNGEE. The CDR3 is CASSRQDSSYEQYF. The CDR3 DNA reads TGTGCCAGCAGCCGCCAGGACAGTTCCTACGAGCAGTACTTC.

This chain links TRBV19 with TRBJ2-1; 8 bases align to TRBD2. CDR3 size: 13 residues. Germline CDR1 and CDR2: LNHDA and SQIVND (reference sequence). Germline trimming cut 2 bases from V and 11 bases from J; bases unmatched to any gene: 5. CDR3 region: CASSIRASGQQFF. Written as DNA, the CDR3 is TGTGCCAGTAGTATAAGGGCTAGCGGGCAGCAGTTCTTC.

The V and J genes are TRBV5-1 and TRBJ1-2, with TRBD1 matching over 8 bases. The V segment lost 5 bases and the J segment 4 bases; nucleotides outside the gene matches: 4. The CDR3 totals 13 residues. The germline gives CDR1 SGHRS, CDR2 YFSETQ. CDR3 in DNA: TGCGCCAGCAGTCTGACAGGGGCCTATGGCTACACCTTC. It translates to CASSLTGAYGYTF. Filled out from reference TRBV5-1 and TRBJ1-2, the complete variable domain reads KAGVTQTPRYLIKTRGQQVTLSCSPISGHRSVSWYQQTPGQGLQFLFEYFSETQRNKGNFPGRFSGRQFSNSRSEMNVSTLELGDSALYLCASSLTGAYGYTFGSGTRLTVV.

This sequence joins TRBV4-3 and TRBJ1-1, with D perhaps TRBD1 (6 bases). Germline CDR1 and CDR2: LGHNA and YSLEER. Trimming removed 4 bases from V and 2 bases from J, with 14 bases in between. The CDR3 has 15 residues. CDR3 sequence: CASSPAQGINTEAFF. For the CDR3, the DNA is TGCGCCAGCAGCCCCGCACAGGGAATAAACACTGAAGCTTTCTTT.

V gene TRBV28 combines with J gene TRBJ1-2; D might be TRBD1 (5 bases). Trimming stripped 4 bases from V and 2 bases from J, with 14 bases between. Germline V gene lookup returns CDR1 MDHEN and CDR2 SYDVKM. CDR3 length: 15 amino acids. As DNA, the CDR3 is TGTGCCAGCAGTTCGCCAGGGTCCTACAACTATGGCTACACCTTC. Translated: CASSSPGSYNYGYTF.

The genes are TRBV30 and TRBJ2-1, with 12 bases matching TRBD2. The CDR3 spans 14 residues. The V gene end was trimmed by 5 bases and the J gene end by 9 bases; junction bases not matched to a gene: 8. Germline-derived CDR1 and CDR2 are GTSNPN and SVGIG (reference sequence). The CDR3 nucleotides are TGTGCCTGGGGGCCCCTGACTAGCGGGAGTGAGCAGTTCTTC. It codes for CAWGPLTSGSEQFF.

J is TRBJ2-3 and V is TRBV7-6; 7 nucleotides match TRBD2. There are 21 residues in the CDR3. Germline V gives CDR1 SGHVS, CDR2 FNYEAQ. With 2 bases clipped from V and 2 bases from J, the junction kept 22 bases outside the gene matches. The CDR3 sequence: CASSLSMVVWREQESTDTQYF. In DNA form, the CDR3 reads TGTGCCAGCAGCTTATCAATGGTGGTCTGGCGGGAGCAGGAATCCACAGATACGCAGTATTTT.

The chain carries TRBV19 and TRBJ2-1; 7 nucleotides match TRBD1. Germline CDR1 reads LNHDA; CDR2 reads SQIVND (reference sequence). CDR3 length: 14 residues. V gave up 3 bases and J gave up 4 bases; unmatched junction bases: 3. Here the CDR3 reads CASSMGQRYNEQFF. The CDR3 DNA reads as TGTGCCAGTAGTATGGGACAGCGATACAATGAGCAGTTCTTC. The whole variable domain, filled in from reference TRBV19 and TRBJ2-1, reads DGGITQSPKYLFRKEGQNVTLSCEQNLNHDAMYWYRQDPGQGLRLIYYSQIVNDFQKGDIAEGYSVSREKKESFPLTVTSAQKNPTAFYLCASSMGQRYNEQFFGPGTRLTVL.

The chain has TRBV9 and TRBJ1-1, with no clear D. Germline V gene data show CDR1 as SGDLS and CDR2 as YYNGEE. This CDR3 contains 11 residues. V was clipped by 3 bases and J by 10 bases, with 10 bases between them. CDR3 DNA: TGTGCCAGCAGCGCGGGAGTAGGAGCTTTCTTT. It codes for CASSAGVGAFF.

The rearrangement uses TRBV5-1 and TRBJ1-1, with D unclear. The length of the CDR3 is 14 residues. Trimming stripped 0 bases from V and 0 bases from J, with 6 bases between. Germline V lookup: CDR1 SGHRS, CDR2 YFSETQ. The DNA for the CDR3 is TGCGCCAGCAGCTTGGAAGCTTTGAACACTGAAGCTTTCTTT. This translates into CASSLEALNTEAFF.

This chain links TRBV19 with TRBJ1-4; TRBD1 matches at 8 bases. V gave up 3 bases and J gave up 7 bases; unmatched junction bases: 4. Germline V gene sequence: CDR1 LNHDA, CDR2 SQIVND (reference sequence). The CDR3 has 14 residues. The CDR3 DNA follows: TGTGCCAGTAGTATCGACAGGGGCTCTGAAAAACTGTTTTTT. This gives the protein CASSIDRGSEKLFF.

The table lists this clone with a count of one. CDR3 DNA: TGTGCCAGCAGTGGTGGCGGGAGGTCGTACAATGAGCAGTTCTTC. This translates into CASSGGGRSYNEQFF. This chain uses TRBV2 with TRBJ2-1; 8 bases are a match to TRBD2. Germline CDR1 reads SNHLY; CDR2 reads FYNNEI. There are 15 residues in the CDR3. Trimming at V came to 4 bases and at J to 4 bases, leaving 6 bases not matched to a gene.

This chain links TRBV7-8 with TRBJ2-7, with D perhaps TRBD1 (6 bases). The CDR3 loop spans 14 amino acids. V gave up 4 bases and J gave up 2 bases, with 12 bases separating them. Germline CDR1 is SGHVS and CDR2 is FQNEAQ. DNA for the CDR3: TGTGCCAGCAGCTCACAGGGACCCGCCTACGAGCAGTACTTC. It is translated as CASSSQGPAYEQYF.

The chain couples TRBV12-3 or TRBV12-4 to TRBJ2-7; D unclear. This CDR3 has 11 amino acids. Trimming removed 6 bases from V and 1 base from J, with 4 bases in between. The CDR3 DNA reads as TGTGCCAGCAGCGGTTCCTACGAGCAGTACTTC. Its protein is CASSGSYEQYF.

With regard to this clone: Other DNA sequences from this sample encode an identical CDR3 as well. The chain has TRBV18 and TRBJ1-2, with 9 bases identical to TRBD1. The CDR3 spans 12 residues. Germline V CDR1 and CDR2: KGHSH, LQKENI. V lost 6 bases and J lost 8; bases outside the gene matches: 4. The CDR3 DNA reads TGTGCCAGCTCGCGACAGGGGGACGGCTACACCTTC. Its translation: CASSRQGDGYTF.